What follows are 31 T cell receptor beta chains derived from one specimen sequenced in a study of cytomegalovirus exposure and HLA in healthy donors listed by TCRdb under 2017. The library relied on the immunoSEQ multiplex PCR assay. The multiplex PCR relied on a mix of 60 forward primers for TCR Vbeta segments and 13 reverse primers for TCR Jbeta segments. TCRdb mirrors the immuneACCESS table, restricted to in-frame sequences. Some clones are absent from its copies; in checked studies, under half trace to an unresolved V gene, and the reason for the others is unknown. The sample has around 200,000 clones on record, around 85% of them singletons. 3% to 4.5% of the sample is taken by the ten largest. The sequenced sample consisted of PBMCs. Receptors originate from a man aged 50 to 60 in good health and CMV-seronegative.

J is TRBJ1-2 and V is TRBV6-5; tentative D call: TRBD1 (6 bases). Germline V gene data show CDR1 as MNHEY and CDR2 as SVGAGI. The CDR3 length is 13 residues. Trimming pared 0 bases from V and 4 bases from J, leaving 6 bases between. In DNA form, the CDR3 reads TGTGCCAGCAGTTACTCGGACAGCTATGGCTACACCTTC. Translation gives CASSYSDSYGYTF.

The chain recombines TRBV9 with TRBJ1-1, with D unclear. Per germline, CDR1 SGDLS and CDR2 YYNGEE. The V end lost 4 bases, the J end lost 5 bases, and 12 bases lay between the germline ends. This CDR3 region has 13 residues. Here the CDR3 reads CASSYATRTEAFF. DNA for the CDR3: TGTGCCAGCAGCTATGCGACACGGACTGAAGCTTTCTTT.

CDR3 residues: CASSEGEGVQFF. CDR3 bases: TGTGCCAGCAGTGAAGGGGAGGGTGTGCAGTTCTTC. V and J are TRBV6-1 and TRBJ2-1; 7 bases align to TRBD2. Per the germline V gene, CDR1 is MNHNS and CDR2 is SASEGT. The CDR3 is 12 residues long. The trim removed 1 base at V and 12 bases at J, leaving 3 bases unmatched.

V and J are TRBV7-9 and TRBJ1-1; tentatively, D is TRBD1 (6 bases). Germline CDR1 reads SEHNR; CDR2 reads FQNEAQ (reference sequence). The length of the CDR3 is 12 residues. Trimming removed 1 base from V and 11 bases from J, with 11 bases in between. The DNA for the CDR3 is TGTGCCAGCAGCTTAGTCGGGCAGGGGGCTTTCTTT. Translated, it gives CASSLVGQGAFF.

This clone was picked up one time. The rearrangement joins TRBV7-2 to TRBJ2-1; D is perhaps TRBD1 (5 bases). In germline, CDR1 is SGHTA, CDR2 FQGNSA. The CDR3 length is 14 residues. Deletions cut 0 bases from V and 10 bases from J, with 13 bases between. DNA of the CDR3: TGTGCCAGCAGCTTAGCGATCAGGGCTTCGGAGCAGTTCTTC. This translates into CASSLAIRASEQFF.

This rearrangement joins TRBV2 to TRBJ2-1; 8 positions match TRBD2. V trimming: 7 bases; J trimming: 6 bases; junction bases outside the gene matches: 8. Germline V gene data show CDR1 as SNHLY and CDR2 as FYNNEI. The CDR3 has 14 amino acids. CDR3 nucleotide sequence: TGTGCCAGCAAACCGGGACTAGTATCCAATGAGCAGTTCTTC. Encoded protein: CASKPGLVSNEQFF.

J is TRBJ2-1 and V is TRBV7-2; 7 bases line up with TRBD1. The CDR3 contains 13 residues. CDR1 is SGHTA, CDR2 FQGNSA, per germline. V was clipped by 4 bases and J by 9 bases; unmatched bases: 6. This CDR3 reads CASSWYQGVEQFF. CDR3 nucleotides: TGTGCCAGCAGCTGGTACCAGGGGGTTGAGCAGTTCTTC.

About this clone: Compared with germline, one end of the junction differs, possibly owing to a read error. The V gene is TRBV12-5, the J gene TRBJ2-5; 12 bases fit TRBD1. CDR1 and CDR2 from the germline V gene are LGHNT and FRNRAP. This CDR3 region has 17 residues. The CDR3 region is CASVLGQGATGSETQYF. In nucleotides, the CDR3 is TGTGCTAGTGTTTTGGGACAGGGGGCGACTGGGAGTGAGACCCAGTACTTC.

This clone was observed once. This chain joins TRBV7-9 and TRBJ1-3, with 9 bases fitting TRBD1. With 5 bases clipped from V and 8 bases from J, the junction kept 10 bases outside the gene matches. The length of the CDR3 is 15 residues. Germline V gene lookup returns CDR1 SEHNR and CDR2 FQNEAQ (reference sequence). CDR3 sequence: CASSPGQGLEDTIYF. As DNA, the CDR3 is TGTGCCAGCAGCCCCGGACAGGGGTTGGAGGACACCATATATTTT.

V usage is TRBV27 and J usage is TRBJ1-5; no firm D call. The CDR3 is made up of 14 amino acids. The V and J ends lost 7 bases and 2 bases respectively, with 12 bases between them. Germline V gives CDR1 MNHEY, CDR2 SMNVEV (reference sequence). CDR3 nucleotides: TGTGCCAGCAAGCTCCGGGTAGGCAATCAGCCCCAGCATTTT. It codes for CASKLRVGNQPQHF.

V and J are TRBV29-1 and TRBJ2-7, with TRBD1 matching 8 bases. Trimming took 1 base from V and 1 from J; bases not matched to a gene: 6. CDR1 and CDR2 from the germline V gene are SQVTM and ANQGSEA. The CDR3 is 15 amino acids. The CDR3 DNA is TGCAGCGTTGAAGGCCCCGGGACAGGATCCTACGAGCAGTACTTC. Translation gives CSVEGPGTGSYEQYF.

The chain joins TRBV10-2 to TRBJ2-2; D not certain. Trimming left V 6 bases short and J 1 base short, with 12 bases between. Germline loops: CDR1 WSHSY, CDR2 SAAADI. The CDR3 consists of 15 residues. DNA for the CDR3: TGCGCCAGCAGGTTGACACAAAAGAACACCGGGGAGCTGTTTTTT. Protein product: CASRLTQKNTGELFF.

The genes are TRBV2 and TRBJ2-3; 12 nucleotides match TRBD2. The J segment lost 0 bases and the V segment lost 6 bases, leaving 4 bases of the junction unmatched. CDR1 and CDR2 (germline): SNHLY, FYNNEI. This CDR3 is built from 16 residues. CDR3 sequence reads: CASSPGTSGSTDTQYF. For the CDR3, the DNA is TGTGCCAGCAGCCCCGGGACTAGCGGGAGCACAGATACGCAGTATTTT.

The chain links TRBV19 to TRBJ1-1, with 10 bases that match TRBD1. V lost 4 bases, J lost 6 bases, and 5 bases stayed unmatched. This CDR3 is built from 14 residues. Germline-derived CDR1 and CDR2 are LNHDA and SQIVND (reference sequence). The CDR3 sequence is CASSTIGQGAEAFF. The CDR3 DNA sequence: TGTGCCAGTAGTACAATAGGACAGGGGGCTGAAGCTTTCTTT.

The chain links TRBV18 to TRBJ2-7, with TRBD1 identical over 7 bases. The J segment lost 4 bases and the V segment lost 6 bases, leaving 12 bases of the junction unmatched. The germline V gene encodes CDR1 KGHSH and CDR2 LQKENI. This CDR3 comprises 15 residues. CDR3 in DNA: TGTGCCAGCTCCTCAGTGCCAGGGGGTCGATACGAGCAGTACTTC. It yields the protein CASSSVPGGRYEQYF. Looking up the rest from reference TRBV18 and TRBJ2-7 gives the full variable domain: NAGVMQNPRHLVRRRGQEARLRCSPMKGHSHVYWYRQLPEEGLKFMVYLQKENIIDESGMPKERFSAEFPKEGPSILRIQQVVRGDSAAYFCASSSVPGGRYEQYFGPGTRLTVT.

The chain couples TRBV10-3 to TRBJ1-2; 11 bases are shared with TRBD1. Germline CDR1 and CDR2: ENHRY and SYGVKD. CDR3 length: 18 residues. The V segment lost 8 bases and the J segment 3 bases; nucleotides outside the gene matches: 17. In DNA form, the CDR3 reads TGTGCCATCTCCCCACTTACTCCGGGACAGGGGGTTGACTATGGCTACACCTTC. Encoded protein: CAISPLTPGQGVDYGYTF.

The CDR3 DNA reads as TGTGCCAGCAGCGGACAGAGCTCCTATAATTCACCCCTCCACTTT. Translated: CASSGQSSYNSPLHF. The chain joins TRBV27 to TRBJ1-6, with D perhaps TRBD1 (6 bases). Germline V gene sequence: CDR1 MNHEY, CDR2 SMNVEV (reference sequence). This CDR3 is built from 15 residues. The V end was cut by 6 bases, the J end by 0 bases, with 9 bases between.

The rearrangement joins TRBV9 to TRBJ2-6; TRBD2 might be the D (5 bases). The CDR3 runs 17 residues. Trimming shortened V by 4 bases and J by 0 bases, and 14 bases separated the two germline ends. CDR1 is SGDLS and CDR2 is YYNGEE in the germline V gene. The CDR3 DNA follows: TGTGCCAGCAGCCCAGAGGGTGGGCTCTCTGGGGCCAACGTCCTGACTTTC. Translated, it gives CASSPEGGLSGANVLTF.

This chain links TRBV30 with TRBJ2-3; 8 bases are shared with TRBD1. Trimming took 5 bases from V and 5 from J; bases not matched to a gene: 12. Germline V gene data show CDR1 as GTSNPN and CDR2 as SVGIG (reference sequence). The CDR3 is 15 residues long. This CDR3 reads CAWDTSGTGGDTQYF. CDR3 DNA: TGTGCCTGGGACACTTCCGGGACAGGCGGAGATACGCAGTATTTT.

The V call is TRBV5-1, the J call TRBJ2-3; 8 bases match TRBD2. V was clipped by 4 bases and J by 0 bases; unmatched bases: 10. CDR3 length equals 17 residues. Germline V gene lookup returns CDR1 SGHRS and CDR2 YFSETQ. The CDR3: CASSIGGAGASTDTQYF. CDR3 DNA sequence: TGCGCCAGCAGCATTGGCGGAGCGGGGGCTAGCACAGATACGCAGTATTTT.

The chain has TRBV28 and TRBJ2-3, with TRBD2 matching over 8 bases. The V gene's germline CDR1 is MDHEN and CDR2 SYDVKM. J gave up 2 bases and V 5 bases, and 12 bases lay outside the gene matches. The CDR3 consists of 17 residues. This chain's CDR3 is CASSLHGSGGHTDTQYF. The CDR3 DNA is TGTGCCAGCAGTCTACACGGGAGCGGGGGCCACACAGATACGCAGTATTTT.

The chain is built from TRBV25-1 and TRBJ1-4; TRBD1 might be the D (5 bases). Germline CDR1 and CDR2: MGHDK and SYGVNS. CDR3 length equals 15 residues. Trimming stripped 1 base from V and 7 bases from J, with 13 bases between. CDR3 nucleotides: TGTGCCAGCAGTGAATCGCGGGGGAGGAGTGAAAAACTGTTTTTT. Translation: CASSESRGRSEKLFF.

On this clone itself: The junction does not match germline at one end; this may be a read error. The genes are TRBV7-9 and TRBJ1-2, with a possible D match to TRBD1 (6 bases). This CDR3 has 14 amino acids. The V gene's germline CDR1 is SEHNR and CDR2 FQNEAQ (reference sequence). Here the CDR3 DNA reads TGTTCCAGCAGCCTCTGGGACACCACCCGTGGCTACACCTTC. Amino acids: CSSSLWDTTRGYTF.

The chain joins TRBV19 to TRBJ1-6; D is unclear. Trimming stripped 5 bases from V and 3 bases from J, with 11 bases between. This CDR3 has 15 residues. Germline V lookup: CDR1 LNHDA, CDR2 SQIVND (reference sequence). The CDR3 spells CASSETTVYNSPLHF. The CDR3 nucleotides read TGTGCCAGTAGTGAGACAACAGTCTATAATTCACCCCTCCACTTT.

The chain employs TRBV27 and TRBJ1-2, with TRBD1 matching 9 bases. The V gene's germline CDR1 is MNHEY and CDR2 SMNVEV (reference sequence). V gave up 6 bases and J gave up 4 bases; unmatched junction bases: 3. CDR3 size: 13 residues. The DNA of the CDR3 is TGTGCCAGCAGGGGGACAGGGTTCTATGGCTACACCTTC. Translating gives CASRGTGFYGYTF.

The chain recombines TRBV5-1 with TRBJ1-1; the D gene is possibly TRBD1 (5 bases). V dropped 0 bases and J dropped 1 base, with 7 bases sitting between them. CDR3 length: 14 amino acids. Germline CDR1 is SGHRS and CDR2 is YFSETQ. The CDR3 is CASSLVGGNTEAFF. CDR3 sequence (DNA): TGCGCCAGCAGCTTGGTGGGGGGGAACACTGAAGCTTTCTTT.

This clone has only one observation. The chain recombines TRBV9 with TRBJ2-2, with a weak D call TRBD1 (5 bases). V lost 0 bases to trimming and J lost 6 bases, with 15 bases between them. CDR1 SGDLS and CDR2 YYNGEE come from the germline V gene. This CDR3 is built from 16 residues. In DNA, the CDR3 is TGTGCCAGCAGCGTAGATAGGGGTTGGTCGGCCGGGGAGCTGTTTTTT. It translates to CASSVDRGWSAGELFF. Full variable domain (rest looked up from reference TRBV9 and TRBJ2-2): DSGVTQTPKHLITATGQRVTLRCSPRSGDLSVYWYQQSLDQGLQFLIQYYNGEERAKGNILERFSAQQFPDLHSELNLSSLELGDSALYFCASSVDRGWSAGELFFGEGSRLTVL.

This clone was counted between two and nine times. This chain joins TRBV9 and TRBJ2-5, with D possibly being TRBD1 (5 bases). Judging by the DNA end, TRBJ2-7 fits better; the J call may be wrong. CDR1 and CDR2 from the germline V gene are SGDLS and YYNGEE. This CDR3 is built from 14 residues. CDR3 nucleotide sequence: TGTGCCAGCGGTTTACAGGCCAGTCCCTACGAGCAGTACTTC. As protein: CASGLQASPYEQYF.

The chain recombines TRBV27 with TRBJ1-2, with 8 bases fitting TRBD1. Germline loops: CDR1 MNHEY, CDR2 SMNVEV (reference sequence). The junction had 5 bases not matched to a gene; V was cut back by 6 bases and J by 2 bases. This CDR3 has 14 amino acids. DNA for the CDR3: TGTGCCAGCAGCTTACAGGGGGGAAACTATGGCTACACCTTC. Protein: CASSLQGGNYGYTF.

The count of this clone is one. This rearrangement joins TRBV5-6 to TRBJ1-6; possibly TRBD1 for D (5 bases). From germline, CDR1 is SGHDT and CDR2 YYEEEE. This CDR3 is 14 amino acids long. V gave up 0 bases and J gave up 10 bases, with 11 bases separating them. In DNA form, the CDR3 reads TGTGCCAGCAGCTTGGAAAGGGGAGGCTCACCCCTCCACTTT. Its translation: CASSLERGGSPLHF.

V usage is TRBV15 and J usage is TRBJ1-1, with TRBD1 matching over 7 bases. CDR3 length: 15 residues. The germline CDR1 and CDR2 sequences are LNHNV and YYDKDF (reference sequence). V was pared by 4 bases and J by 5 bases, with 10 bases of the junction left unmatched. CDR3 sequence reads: CATSISPTGETEAFF. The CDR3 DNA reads TGTGCCACCAGCATAAGTCCCACAGGGGAGACTGAAGCTTTCTTT.